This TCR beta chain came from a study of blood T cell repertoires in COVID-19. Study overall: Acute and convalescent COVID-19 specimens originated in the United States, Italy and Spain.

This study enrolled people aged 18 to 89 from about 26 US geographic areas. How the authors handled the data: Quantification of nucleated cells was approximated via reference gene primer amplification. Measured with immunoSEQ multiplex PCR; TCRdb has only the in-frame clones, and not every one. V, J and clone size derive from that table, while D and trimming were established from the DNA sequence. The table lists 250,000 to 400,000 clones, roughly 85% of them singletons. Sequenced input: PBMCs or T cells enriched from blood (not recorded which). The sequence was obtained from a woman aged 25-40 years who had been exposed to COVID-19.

The DNA for the CDR3 is TGTGCCAGCAGCCCCCTGGCCGGGGGACGAGAGACCCAGTACTTC. Translating gives CASSPLAGGRETQYF. This chain joins TRBV4-2 and TRBJ2-5, with a possible D match to TRBD2 (6 bases). The CDR3 covers 15 residues. The germline CDR1 and CDR2 sequences are LGHNA and YNFKEQ. V gave up 4 bases and J gave up 4 bases, with 16 bases separating them.